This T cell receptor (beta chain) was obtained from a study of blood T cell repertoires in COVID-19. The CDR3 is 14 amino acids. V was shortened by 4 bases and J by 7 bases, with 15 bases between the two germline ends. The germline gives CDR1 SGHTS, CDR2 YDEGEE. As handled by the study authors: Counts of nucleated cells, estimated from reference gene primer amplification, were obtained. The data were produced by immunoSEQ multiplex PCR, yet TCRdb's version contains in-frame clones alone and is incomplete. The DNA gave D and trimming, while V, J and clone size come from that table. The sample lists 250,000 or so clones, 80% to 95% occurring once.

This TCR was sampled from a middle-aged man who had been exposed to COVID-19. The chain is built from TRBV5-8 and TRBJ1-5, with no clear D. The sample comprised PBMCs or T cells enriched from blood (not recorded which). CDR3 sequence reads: CASSPAGVRQPQHF. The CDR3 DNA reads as TGTGCCAGCAGCCCGGCGGGCGTAAGACAGCCCCAGCATTTT.